What follows is one TCR beta chain and its context. This sample stems from a study of tumour-infiltrating T cells in Burkitt lymphoma. Background on the study: Repertoire clonality predicted overall and progression-free survival.

Using immunoSEQ multiplex PCR, the repertoire was profiled, and TCRdb retains in-frame clones only, with some absent. This sample yields some 13,000 clones, of which approximately 85% are seen a single time; 1.1% to 1.5% belongs to the top ten. With 4 bases removed from V and 0 bases from J, the gap between germline ends came to 8 bases. Germline loops: CDR1 SGDLS, CDR2 YYNGEE. The CDR3 sequence is 13 residues long. This receptor was obtained from a human donor with diffuse large B-cell lymphoma. Material: tumor tissue. This chain connects TRBV9 to TRBJ2-7; D is uncertain. The CDR3 DNA sequence: TGTGCCAGCAGCCCCACTTACTCCTACGAGCAGTACTTC. Its protein is CASSPTYSYEQYF.